This TCR beta chain originates from a study of T cell repertoires in cytomegalovirus infection. V was clipped by 5 bases and J by 9 bases, with 11 bases between them. Germline values: CDR1 MGHRA, CDR2 YSYEKL. The CDR3 totals 12 residues. Turning to this clonotype: Its antigen is unidentified. Since no conserved phenylalanine or tryptophan closes the CDR3, a read error is the likely cause.

TCRdb re-derived calls from the reads in MiXCR, one entry per CDR3 protein. The sample yields some 940,000 distinct CDR3 sequences, around 32% seen once. This chain joins TRBV4-1 and TRBJ1-5; D is ambiguous. Sequenced material: cultured CD8+ T cells from PBMCs, taken from culture after CMV antigen stimulation. The origin of this receptor is a human donor in good health (CMV status not recorded). Some clones in this sample may be carry-over from other donors' samples. CDR3 nucleotide sequence: TGCGCCAGCAGCGCAAGTGCTGGGCCCCAGCATCTT. Translated, it gives CASSASAGPQHL.